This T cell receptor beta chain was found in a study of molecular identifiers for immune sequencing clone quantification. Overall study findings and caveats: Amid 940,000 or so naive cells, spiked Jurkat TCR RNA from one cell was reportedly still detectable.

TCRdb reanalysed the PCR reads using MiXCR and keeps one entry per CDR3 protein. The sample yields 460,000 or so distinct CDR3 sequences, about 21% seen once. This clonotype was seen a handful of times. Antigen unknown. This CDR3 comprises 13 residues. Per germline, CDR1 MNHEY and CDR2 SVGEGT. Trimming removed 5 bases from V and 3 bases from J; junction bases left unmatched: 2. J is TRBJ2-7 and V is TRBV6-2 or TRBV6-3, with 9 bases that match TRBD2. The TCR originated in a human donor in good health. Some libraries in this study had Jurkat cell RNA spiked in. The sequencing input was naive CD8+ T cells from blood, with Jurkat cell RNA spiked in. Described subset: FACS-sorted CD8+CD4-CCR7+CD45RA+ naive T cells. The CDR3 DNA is TGTGCCAGCAGTGCACTAGCGGGCTACGAGCAGTACTTC. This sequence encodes CASSALAGYEQYF.